This T cell receptor (beta chain) is drawn from a study of PD-1 blockade in classical Hodgkin lymphoma. No patient escaped relapse after autologous stem cell transplantation, and brentuximab vedotin exposure varied. This clone has a handful of counts. Its cognate antigen is unknown. Here immunoSEQ multiplex PCR was the method, and the copy in TCRdb shows in-frame clones only, minus some. In the table there are fewer than 50,000 clones, roughly nine tenths of which are singletons. Broader study findings: Relative to healthy donors, newly diagnosed patients reportedly had lower baseline TCR diversity, which was reported as lower still in relapsed/refractory patients.

Per germline, CDR1 MNHNS and CDR2 SASEGT. Trimming removed 4 bases from V and 9 bases from J; junction bases left unmatched: 9. This CDR3 has 14 residues. The source is a human donor with classical Hodgkin lymphoma. The rearrangement links TRBV6-1 to TRBJ1-1; 9 bases map to TRBD1. Specimen: peripheral blood mononuclear cells (PBMCs), collected before the second cycle of nivolumab. The CDR3 DNA reads as TGTGCCAGCAGTGCACAGGGGGCGGGAGTGAAAGCTTTCTTT. Residues: CASSAQGAGVKAFF.